The count of the clone carrying this TCR beta chain is one. Its cognate antigen is unknown. This sample was included in a study of regulatory T cells in long-lasting Graves disease. Study-wide results and caveats: The work looked only at peripheral blood and did not look at thyroid tissue. Accuracy may have suffered from the small sample size.

Arm-PCR with iRepertoire HTBI primers amplified the CDR3 regions for these TCR beta libraries. As processed by the authors: Gene usage covered 62 TRBV and some 13 TRBJ segments. One entry per CDR3 protein results from TCRdb running MiXCR on the multiplex PCR reads. Clone size and V and J calls follow TCRdb, not the original study. The sample holds roughly 500,000 distinct CDR3 sequences, around an eighth seen once. Sample time point: newly diagnosed GD, antithyroid drugs for less than 3 months. RNA extracted from PBMCs served as the sequencing template. This CDR3 spans 16 amino acids. Deletions cut 5 bases from V and 0 bases from J, with 13 bases between. CDR1 SEHNR and CDR2 FQNEAQ come from the germline V gene (reference sequence). A further study also used this sample, focusing on T cells in Graves' hyperthyroidism and ophthalmopathy. From that report: The study used the HTBI primer set for a first-round RT-PCR of the TCR CDR3.

Sample: peripheral blood mononuclear cells (PBMCs), taken at new diagnosis, from a patient treated with antithyroid drugs. V is TRBV7-9 and J is TRBJ2-2; D is unresolved. The sequence derives from a man aged 30 to 45 with Graves disease. The CDR3 protein is CASSQRPVSNTGELFF. The CDR3 nucleotides read TGTGCCAGCAGCCAACGCCCCGTTTCGAACACCGGGGAGCTGTTTTTT.